This T cell receptor (beta chain) was documented in a study of early stage breast cancer tumors. The wider study: ER+/PR+/HER2- status applied to about 80% of the 16 invasive breast tumors.

As regards this clone: What it binds is unknown.

With 3 bases clipped from V and 5 bases from J, the junction kept 6 bases outside the gene matches. The CDR3 is 17 amino acids. Germline lookup yields CDR1 SEHNR and CDR2 FQNEAQ (reference sequence). Each sample had two DNA replicates, around 0.53 ug blood or around 1.6 ug tissue. Repertoires were generated with immunoSEQ multiplex PCR, while TCRdb's copy carries only in-frame clones and drops some. The repertoire includes more than 60,000 clones, around 85% of them detected once, and roughly 3% sits in the top ten. Findings and limits, study-wide: Blood repertoires resembled normal breast more than tumor. Most shared enriched TCRB sequences were commonly generated ones.

The sample consisted of blood. The rearrangement links TRBV7-9 to TRBJ2-5, with 16 positions matching TRBD2. This clonotype was sampled from a person aged 55-75 years with breast cancer. The CDR3 loop reads CASSFGTSGGAGETQYF. The CDR3 bases are TGTGCCAGCAGCTTCGGGACTAGCGGGGGGGCCGGGGAGACCCAGTACTTC.